A single sample gave rise to the 23 T cell receptor beta chains below, sequenced in a study of blood T cell repertoires in COVID-19. Assay used: immunoSEQ multiplex PCR; TCRdb lists only in-frame clones, some missing. The sample contains about 430,000 clones, roughly 90% of which appear only once. Sequencing input: PBMCs or T cells enriched from blood (not recorded which). Receptor source: a woman aged 18-29 years who had been exposed to COVID-19.

J is TRBJ2-7 and V is TRBV5-4, with TRBD1 matching 11 bases. The CDR3 spans 16 residues. Looked up from germline, CDR1 is SGHNT and CDR2 is YYREEE (reference sequence). V shed 2 bases, J shed 4 bases, and the junction held 8 bases outside the gene matches. CDR3 residues: CASSFEQGQGEYEQYF. CDR3 sequence (DNA): TGTGCCAGCAGCTTTGAACAGGGACAGGGGGAGTACGAGCAGTACTTC.

The chain employs TRBV21-1 and TRBJ2-7; the table assigns TRBD1, which was not confirmed against the DNA. TRBV21-1 has pseudogene status. This CDR3 spans 14 amino acids. Written as DNA, the CDR3 is TGTGCCAGCACCGTTTTCCCTGACAGAGATGAGCAGTACTTC. Protein sequence: CASTVFPDRDEQYF.

The chain joins TRBV4-1 to TRBJ2-5; the match to TRBD1 covers 7 bases. Germline V gives CDR1 MGHRA, CDR2 YSYEKL. The CDR3 consists of 13 residues. Trimming took 4 bases from V and 4 from J; bases not matched to a gene: 3. CDR3 in amino acids: CASSLRQGETQYF. The CDR3 nucleotides read TGCGCCAGCAGCCTTAGACAGGGAGAGACCCAGTACTTC.

The CDR3 region has the DNA TGTGCCAGCAGCTTAGTTGTTGAGGTTGAAGCTTTCTTT. Protein: CASSLVVEVEAFF. The V call is TRBV7-2, the J call TRBJ1-1; no reliable D call. Trimming left V 1 base short and J 7 bases short, with 10 bases between. Germline CDR1 SGHTA, CDR2 FQGNSA. This CDR3 region has 13 residues.

V usage is TRBV5-8 and J usage is TRBJ2-5; a weak D match, TRBD1 (6 bases). Germline assignment: CDR1 SGHTS and CDR2 YDEGEE. The CDR3 is 15 amino acids. V lost 0 bases and J lost 5, with 14 bases in between. Written as DNA, the CDR3 is TGTGCCAGCAGCTTGGATGGGGGCGGGCGCGAGACCCAGTACTTC. Its protein product is CASSLDGGGRETQYF.

The chain links TRBV5-6 to TRBJ2-3; D not resolved. V shed 0 bases and J shed 0 bases, with 11 bases lying between them. This CDR3 has 16 residues. Per germline, CDR1 SGHDT and CDR2 YYEEEE. Here the CDR3 reads CASSLALLTSTDTQYF. The CDR3 coding sequence is TGTGCCAGCAGCTTGGCACTACTAACTAGCACAGATACGCAGTATTTT.

The chain links TRBV10-3 to TRBJ2-1; D is undetermined. The CDR3 contains 15 residues. V was pared by 3 bases and J by 4 bases, with 13 bases between. The germline V gene has CDR1 ENHRY and CDR2 SYGVKD. The CDR3: CAISDPQALYNEQFF. As DNA, the CDR3 is TGTGCCATCAGTGACCCTCAAGCCTTGTACAATGAGCAGTTCTTC.

J is TRBJ1-2 and V is TRBV13; 9 bases agree with TRBD1. The germline gives CDR1 PRHDT, CDR2 FYEKMQ (reference sequence). Unmatched junction bases numbered 3, after V lost 1 base and J lost 3 bases. The CDR3 is made up of 15 amino acids. Here the CDR3 reads CASSLAGDRDYGYTF. CDR3 coding DNA: TGTGCCAGCAGCTTAGCCGGGGACAGGGACTATGGCTACACCTTC.

The CDR3 region is CASSYPSGRALYNEQFF. CDR3 nucleotide sequence: TGCGCCAGCAGCTACCCGAGCGGGAGGGCCCTCTACAATGAGCAGTTCTTC. The J gene is TRBJ2-1, the V gene TRBV5-1; 10 bases agree with TRBD2. The CDR3 has 17 residues. Germline CDR1 reads SGHRS; CDR2 reads YFSETQ. V lost 3 bases and J lost 3; bases outside the gene matches: 9.

The chain has TRBV5-4 and TRBJ1-2, with 11 nucleotides matching TRBD1. After removal of 4 bases from V and 8 bases from J, the junction contained 4 bases not matched to a gene. The CDR3 is made up of 13 amino acids. CDR1 and CDR2 from the germline V gene are SGHNT and YYREEE (reference sequence). This chain's CDR3 is CASSGGQGVGYTF. CDR3 nucleotide sequence: TGTGCCAGCAGCGGGGGACAGGGGGTCGGCTACACCTTC.

J is TRBJ2-1 and V is TRBV7-2, with D tentatively TRBD1 (5 bases). V lost 5 bases and J lost 6, with 17 bases in between. Germline loops: CDR1 SGHTA, CDR2 FQGNSA. The CDR3 runs to 15 residues. The CDR3 nucleotides read TGTGCCAGCAGCATGAACAGGCCTGTGGCCAATGAGCAGTTCTTC. Translating gives CASSMNRPVANEQFF. The variable domain in full, completed from reference TRBV7-2 and TRBJ2-1, reads GAGVSQSPSNKVTEKGKDVELRCDPISGHTALYWYRQSLGQGLEFLIYFQGNSAPDKSGLPSDRFSAERTGGSVSTLTIQRTQQEDSAVYLCASSMNRPVANEQFFGPGTRLTVL.

The chain joins TRBV7-3 to TRBJ1-1; D is ambiguous. V was clipped by 1 base and J by 5 bases, with 11 bases between them. The germline gives CDR1 SGHTA, CDR2 FQGTGA. The CDR3 extends over 14 amino acids. The CDR3 DNA sequence: TGTGCCAGCAGCTTAAACGGGATCGGGACTGAAGCTTTCTTT. Its translation is CASSLNGIGTEAFF.

In its sample, this clone was seen a few times. The chain joins TRBV7-8 to TRBJ1-4, with unresolved D. Germline CDR1 is SGHVS and CDR2 is FQNEAQ. The CDR3 has 17 residues. Trimming removed 1 base at V and 0 bases at J, with 12 bases between. The CDR3 loop is CASSLDTRSATNEKLFF. The DNA of the CDR3 is TGTGCCAGCAGCTTAGATACGAGGAGTGCAACTAATGAAAAACTGTTTTTT.

The chain carries TRBV28 and TRBJ1-1; D unclear. The CDR3 runs 12 residues. V was clipped by 1 base and J by 3 bases, with 3 bases between them. Germline-derived CDR1 and CDR2 are MDHEN and SYDVKM. The chain's CDR3 is CASSLSYTEAFF. The CDR3 nucleotides read TGTGCCAGCAGTTTATCTTACACTGAAGCTTTCTTT.

The rearrangement links TRBV7-2 to TRBJ2-7; 8 bases map to TRBD2. Germline CDR1 and CDR2: SGHTA and FQGNSA. The CDR3 spans 15 residues. J lost 2 bases, V lost 5 bases, and 8 bases had no gene match. CDR3 sequence (DNA): TGTGCCAGCAGCCCAGGGACTAGGTTAGCCTACGAGCAGTACTTC. Translating gives CASSPGTRLAYEQYF.

J is TRBJ1-5 and V is TRBV28; 9 nucleotides line up with TRBD1. This CDR3 contains 16 residues. Trimming at V came to 6 bases and at J to 5 bases, leaving 11 bases not matched to a gene. From germline, CDR1 is MDHEN and CDR2 SYDVKM. The CDR3, as DNA: TGTGCCAGCAGCGAAACCGGGACAGGGCACCATCAGCCCCAGCATTTT. Protein: CASSETGTGHHQPQHF.

J is TRBJ2-7 and V is TRBV5-5; maybe TRBD1 (5 bases). Germline CDR1 and CDR2: SGHKS and YYEKEE (reference sequence). CDR3 length: 16 amino acids. Trimming removed 4 bases from V and 6 bases from J, with 23 bases in between. DNA for the CDR3: TGTGCCAGCAGCCATACCGGACACAGCGCTTCCGCCGAGCAGTACTTC. It specifies CASSHTGHSASAEQYF.

V usage is TRBV7-2 and J usage is TRBJ1-1; a possible D gene is TRBD1 (6 bases). Trimming stripped 10 bases from V and 1 base from J, with 13 bases between. Germline lookup yields CDR1 SGHTA and CDR2 FQGNSA. The CDR3 is 13 amino acids. CDR3 residues: CATPQQGNTEAFF. For the CDR3, the DNA is TGTGCCACGCCCCAACAGGGGAACACTGAAGCTTTCTTT.

The rearrangement uses TRBV7-9 and TRBJ2-7; D gene uncertain. This CDR3 is built from 14 residues. V was shortened by 1 base and J by 3 bases, with 10 bases between the two germline ends. Germline V gene sequence: CDR1 SEHNR, CDR2 FQNEAQ (reference sequence). As DNA, the CDR3 is TGTGCCAGCAGCTTAGGCGTCGTAGACTACGAGCAGTACTTC. Its translation is CASSLGVVDYEQYF.

The rearrangement joins TRBV24-1 to TRBJ1-5; possibly TRBD1 for D (6 bases). The CDR3 spans 12 residues. Germline V gene data show CDR1 as KGHDR and CDR2 as SFDVKD. Between the trimmed V and J ends, which lost 12 bases and 6 bases, there was a span of 14 bases. The CDR3 nucleotides read TGTGCCCCCCGGGGGGCCGGTCAGCCCCAGCATTTT. It yields the protein CAPRGAGQPQHF.

The rearrangement joins TRBV30 to TRBJ2-7; D is perhaps TRBD2 (5 bases). Trimming removed 3 bases at V and 4 bases at J, with 10 bases between. The CDR3 loop spans 12 amino acids. Germline V gene data show CDR1 as GTSNPN and CDR2 as SVGIG (reference sequence). DNA for the CDR3: TGTGCCTGGAGCGGAGGACCTTACGAGCAGTACTTC. Protein: CAWSGGPYEQYF.

The chain carries TRBV7-9 and TRBJ1-4; the match to TRBD1 covers 7 bases. From germline, CDR1 is SEHNR and CDR2 FQNEAQ (reference sequence). This CDR3 has 15 amino acids. V gave up 3 bases and J gave up 8 bases; unmatched junction bases: 9. Here the CDR3 DNA reads TGTGCCAGCAGCTTCCGACAGGGTGAAGAAGAAAAACTGTTTTTT. Translation gives CASSFRQGEEEKLFF.

The chain has TRBV12-3 or TRBV12-4 and TRBJ1-4; the D gene is possibly TRBD1 (5 bases). Between the trimmed V and J ends, which lost 1 base and 8 bases, there was a span of 5 bases. CDR3 length equals 12 residues. Here the CDR3 DNA reads TGTGCCAGCAGTTTAGGGACAGAAAAACTGTTTTTT. This encodes CASSLGTEKLFF.